What follows is one T cell receptor (beta chain) and its context. The antigen is undetermined. Other DNA sequences in the same sample also yield this CDR3. This sample was taken from a study of shared clonotypes between healthy human individuals. Deep was the level at which the assay was run. Clones were sequenced by immunoSEQ multiplex PCR, and TCRdb holds only the in-frame ones, with some missing. The sample lists around 2.1 million clones, roughly 91% occurring once. CD8 cells classed as naive were CD45RO-negative and positively selected for CCR7, excluding terminally differentiated effector memory CD45RA+ cells. Nashville, Tennessee was home to all donors, each a Caucasian adult. Study results and limitations: Sequencing depth was a factor that was expected to affect clonotype sharing among donors.

What was sequenced was naive CD8+ T cells from PBMCs. This TCR derives from a man aged 18 to 30 in good health. Some clones in this sample may be carry-over from other donors' samples.

In DNA, the CDR3 is TGTGCCAGCAGCTTAGACACAGATACGCAGTATTTT. Protein sequence: CASSLDTDTQYF. The gene calls are TRBV7-9 and TRBJ2-3; no clear D gene. CDR1 SEHNR and CDR2 FQNEAQ come from the germline V gene (reference sequence). The V end lost 1 base, the J end lost 2 bases, and 1 base lay between the germline ends. The CDR3 loop spans 12 amino acids.